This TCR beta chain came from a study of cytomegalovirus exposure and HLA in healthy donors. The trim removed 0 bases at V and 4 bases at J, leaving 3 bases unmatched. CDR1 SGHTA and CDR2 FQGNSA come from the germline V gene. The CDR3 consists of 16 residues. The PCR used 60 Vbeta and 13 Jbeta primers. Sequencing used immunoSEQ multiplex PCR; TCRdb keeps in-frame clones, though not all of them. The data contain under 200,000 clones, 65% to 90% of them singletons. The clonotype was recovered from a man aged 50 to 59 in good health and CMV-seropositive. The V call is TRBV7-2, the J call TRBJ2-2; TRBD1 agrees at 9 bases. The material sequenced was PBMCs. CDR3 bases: TGTGCCAGCAGCTTAGCCACAGGGGGCGGCACCGGGGAGCTGTTTTTT. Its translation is CASSLATGGGTGELFF.